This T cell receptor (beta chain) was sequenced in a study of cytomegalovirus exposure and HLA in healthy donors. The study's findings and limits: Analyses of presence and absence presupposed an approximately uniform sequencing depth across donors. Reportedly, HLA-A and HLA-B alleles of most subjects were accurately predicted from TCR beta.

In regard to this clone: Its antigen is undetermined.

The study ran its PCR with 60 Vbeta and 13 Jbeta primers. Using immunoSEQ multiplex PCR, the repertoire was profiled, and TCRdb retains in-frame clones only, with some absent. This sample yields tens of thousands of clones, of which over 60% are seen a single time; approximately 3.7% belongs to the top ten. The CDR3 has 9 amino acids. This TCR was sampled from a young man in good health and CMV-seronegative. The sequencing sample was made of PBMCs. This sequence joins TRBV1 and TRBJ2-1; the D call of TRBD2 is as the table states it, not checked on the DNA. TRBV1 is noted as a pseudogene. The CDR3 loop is CTSSPTEFF. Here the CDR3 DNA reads TGCACCAGCAGCCCTACGGAGTTCTTC.